These 2 T cell receptor beta chains share one sample of origin, sequenced in a study of blood T cell repertoires in COVID-19. Some clones are missing from TCRdb's copy, which holds only in-frame ones; the method was immunoSEQ multiplex PCR. The sample has 55,000 to 85,000 clones, more than 75% seen once. Sequenced sample: peripheral blood. The receptors originated from a human donor in a cohort sampled during active COVID-19.

This rearrangement joins TRBV21-1 to TRBJ1-2. TRBV21-1 is shown as a pseudogene. CDR3 length: 15 residues. DNA for the CDR3: TGTGCCAGCAAGCACAGGGAGGGATGGAACTATGGCTACACCTTC. It encodes CASKHREGWNYGYTF.

The J gene is TRBJ2-5, the V gene TRBV28; D is possibly TRBD2 (6 bases). The germline V gene has CDR1 MDHEN and CDR2 SYDVKM. This CDR3 contains 15 residues. V was pared by 5 bases and J by 1 base, with 14 bases between. In DNA, the CDR3 is TGTGCCAGCAGTACACCCGGGGGATTCCAAGAGACCCAGTACTTC. Translating gives CASSTPGGFQETQYF.